These T cell receptor beta chains were read from a single sample in a study of radiation and T cells in renal cell carcinoma. Measured with immunoSEQ multiplex PCR; TCRdb has only the in-frame clones, and not every one. The sample lists about 130,000 clones; around nine tenths were seen once. Here the sequenced sample was blood, taken from a patient whose treatment included radiotherapy and nephrectomy. All receptors come from a woman aged 45-59 years with renal cell carcinoma. Each CDR3 is given with its conserved first and last residue. D genes are given only for firm matches. A clone size is listed for some rows: how often the clone was seen (once, few, many), or a class if it is expanded.

.,TRBJ1-2,TRBV4-3,once,TGCGCCAGCAGTCCCGACAGGATTGCTTGCACCTTC,CASSPDRIACTF
TRBD1,TRBJ1-6,TRBV30,.,TGTGCCTTAGAAGTGACAGGGGACAAGTCCCTCCACTTT,CALEVTGDKSLHF
TRBD1,TRBJ2-1,TRBV10-3,.,TGTGCCATCAGTGAGCGGACAGGGAAAGCGAATGAGCAGTTCTTC,CAISERTGKANEQFF
.,TRBJ2-3,TRBV9,.,TGTGCCAGCAGCGTGCACTCAGATACGCAGTATTTT,CASSVHSDTQYF
.,TRBJ1-5,TRBV4-2,.,TGTGCCAGCAGCCAAGAGGTCGGCAATCAGCCCCAGCATTTT,CASSQEVGNQPQHF
.,TRBJ2-7,TRBV19,.,TGTGCCAGTAGTACCGGCCAGCCTGGGGAGTACGAGCAGTACTTC,CASSTGQPGEYEQYF
TRBD1,TRBJ2-5,TRBV11-1,few,TGTGCCAGCAGCTACACCTTGGGACAGATTCAAGAGACCCAGTACTTC,CASSYTLGQIQETQYF
TRBD2,TRBJ2-3,TRBV7-8,.,TGTGCCAGCAGCTTAGATGGACTAGCCGACACAGATACGCAGTATTTT,CASSLDGLADTDTQYF
.,TRBJ1-2,TRBV7-9,.,TGTGCCAGCAGCTTAGCGTTAGGCCGGGGGTTTGACTATGGCTACACCTTC,CASSLALGRGFDYGYTF
TRBD1,TRBJ1-1,TRBV11-3,many,TGTGCCAGCAGCCCGGACAGGGGAAGAGCTTTCTTT,CASSPDRGRAFF
.,TRBJ1-2,TRBV4-2,.,TGTGCCAGCAGCCAGTTGGGCCGGGACTATGGCTACACCTTC,CASSQLGRDYGYTF
.,TRBJ1-1,TRBV4-1,.,TGCGCCAGCAGCCAAGAGCAGGGGCGAACTGAAGCTTTCTTT,CASSQEQGRTEAFF
TRBD2,TRBJ2-7,TRBV30,.,TGTGCCTGGAGCGAGGGACTACGGAACTACGAGCAGTACTTC,CAWSEGLRNYEQYF
.,TRBJ2-7,TRBV6-4,.,TGTGCCAGCAGCCAGACATGGGCCTCCTACGAGCAGTACTTC,CASSQTWASYEQYF
.,TRBJ2-6,TRBV19,.,TGTGCCAGTAGTAGAGGCGGGCCGGGCTCTGGGGCCAACGTCCTGACTTTC,CASSRGGPGSGANVLTF
TRBD1,TRBJ2-4,TRBV5-6,.,TGTGCCAGCAGCTGGGGACAGGGGGCGCGACTTAGCATTCAGTACTTC,CASSWGQGARLSIQYF
.,TRBJ1-5,TRBV2,few,TGTGCCAGCAGTATACAGGGAAATCAGCCCCAGCATTTT,CASSIQGNQPQHF
TRBD1,TRBJ2-4,TRBV7-9,.,TGTGCCAGCAGCCCGGACAGGCGAGACAAAAACATTCAGTACTTC,CASSPDRRDKNIQYF
TRBD1,TRBJ1-1,TRBV20-1,few,TGCAGTGCTTATCAGGGGGCTGAAGCTTTCTTT,CSAYQGAEAFF
.,TRBJ1-5,TRBV19,once,TGTGCCAGTAATTTCCGAGATCAGCCCCAGCATTTT,CASNFRDQPQHF
.,TRBJ1-5,TRBV15,.,TGTGCCACCAGCAGAGATCAGATCCCCAATCAGCCCCAGCATTTT,CATSRDQIPNQPQHF
TRBD1,TRBJ1-6,TRBV5-1,few,TGCGCCAGCAGCTGGGAGACAGGGCAGGATTCACCCCTCCACTTT,CASSWETGQDSPLHF
TRBD2,TRBJ2-7,TRBV5-1,.,TGCGCCAGCAGCTTGGCCACTAGCGGCTACGAGCAGTACTTC,CASSLATSGYEQYF
TRBD2,TRBJ2-5,TRBV7-7,once,TGTGCTAGCAGCTTAGGACTAGCGGGGGATGAGACCCAGTACTTC,CASSLGLAGDETQYF
.,TRBJ1-2,TRBV9,.,TGTGCCAGCAGCGGCGAGTACGCAGGGCCGGTCTATGGCTACACCTTC,CASSGEYAGPVYGYTF
TRBD1,TRBJ2-7,TRBV11-3,.,TGTGCCAGCAGCTTAGATCGGGGGACAGGGGGCTCCTACGAGCAGTACTTC,CASSLDRGTGGSYEQYF
.,TRBJ2-5,TRBV7-8,.,TGTGCCAGCAGCTTATTAGAGACCCAGTACTTC,CASSLLETQYF
TRBD2,TRBJ2-1,TRBV7-8,.,TGTGCCAGCAAGACTAGCGGGGGACACAATGAGCAGTTCTTC,CASKTSGGHNEQFF
.,TRBJ1-1,TRBV7-9,.,TGTGCCAGCAGCTTAGGACCCGCCACTGAAGCTTTCTTT,CASSLGPATEAFF
.,TRBJ1-5,TRBV7-9,.,TGTGCCAGCAGTTGGGATGGCAATCAGCCCCAGCATTTT,CASSWDGNQPQHF
TRBD2,TRBJ2-7,TRBV30,once,TGTGCCTGGAGGTTAAATACCGGGACTAGCGGGGGGGGCCTCTACGAGCAGTACTTC,CAWRLNTGTSGGGLYEQYF
.,TRBJ2-5,TRBV9,.,TGTGCCAGCAGCCCCCAAGGGTCAAGGCTGGAGACCCAGTACTTC,CASSPQGSRLETQYF
.,TRBJ1-2,TRBV29-1,.,TGCAGCGTGGACGGGACTGAATATGGCTACACCTTC,CSVDGTEYGYTF
.,TRBJ1-6,TRBV11-1,.,TGTGCCAGTAGCTTACGGAGGGGGGGGTCACCCCTCCACTTT,CASSLRRGGSPLHF
.,TRBJ2-1,TRBV21-1,.,TGTGCCAGCAGCCAAGAGGTCGACTGGGGTTGGGATGAGCAGTTCTTC,CASSQEVDWGWDEQFF
TRBD2,TRBJ2-5,TRBV7-9,.,TGTGCCAGCAGCCATGGGACTAGCGGTGAGACCCAGTACTTC,CASSHGTSGETQYF
.,TRBJ1-5,TRBV19,.,TGTGCCAGTAGTACATCATCTGGCCCAGGTCAGCCCCAGCATTTT,CASSTSSGPGQPQHF
.,TRBJ2-7,TRBV10-1,.,TGCGCCAGCAGTGAGGTTGTTAGCTCCGAGCAGTACTTC,CASSEVVSSEQYF
.,TRBJ2-4,TRBV19,.,TGTGCCAGTAGTAAGATTATAACCGACCGCCACAAAAACATTCAGTACTTC,CASSKIITDRHKNIQYF
TRBD1,TRBJ2-1,TRBV6-1,.,TGTGCCAGCAGAAGGGACAGTTACAATGAGCAGTTCTTC,CASRRDSYNEQFF
.,TRBJ1-2,TRBV25-1,.,TGTGCCAGCAGTGATGGGGTATACTATGGCTACACCTTC,CASSDGVYYGYTF
.,TRBJ2-2,TRBV19,.,TGTGCCAGTAGTATTTCCGCCGGGGAGCTGTTTTTT,CASSISAGELFF
.,TRBJ2-3,TRBV6-4,.,TGTGCCAGCAGTGACTCCCCCGGAGATACGCAGTATTTT,CASSDSPGDTQYF
.,TRBJ2-2,TRBV5-4,few,TGTGCCAGCAGCTTGGTAGTTAACACCGGGGAGCTGTTTTTT,CASSLVVNTGELFF
.,TRBJ2-1,TRBV5-1,.,TGCGCCAGCAGCGATGGTACGTTTAGAGATGAGCAGTTCTTC,CASSDGTFRDEQFF
TRBD1,TRBJ2-7,TRBV7-9,.,TGTGCCAGCAGCTTAGAATGGGGACAGGGGGCAAACGAGCAGTACTTC,CASSLEWGQGANEQYF
.,TRBJ2-1,TRBV5-4,.,TGTGCCAGCAGCGCGCTCCTGCGGGGGCCAATCGGCAACAATGAGCAGTTCTTC,CASSALLRGPIGNNEQFF
.,TRBJ1-1,TRBV7-9,.,TGTGCCAGCACCTGGGACAAAGGGAACACTGAAGCTTTCTTT,CASTWDKGNTEAFF
.,TRBJ1-2,TRBV10-3,.,TGTGCCATCAGTGAGTTTGGCAGAGTTAACTATGGCTACACCTTC,CAISEFGRVNYGYTF
.,TRBJ2-3,TRBV5-4,.,TGTGCCACCCGGAGTGCAGATACGCAGTATTTT,CATRSADTQYF
.,TRBJ1-5,TRBV7-8,.,TGTGCCAGCAGCCCCCCCGGCCCTACTCAGCCCCAGCATTTT,CASSPPGPTQPQHF
.,TRBJ2-7,TRBV7-2,.,TGTGCCAGCAGCCCCCGGGCAGCAGCCTACGAGCAGTACTTC,CASSPRAAAYEQYF
.,TRBJ1-2,TRBV2,few,TGTGCCAGCAGTTGGTCGACAGCTAACTATGGCTACACCTTC,CASSWSTANYGYTF
TRBD1,TRBJ1-2,TRBV7-9,.,TGTGCCAGCAGCCTGACAGGGGTCGCCTATGGCTACACCTTC,CASSLTGVAYGYTF
.,TRBJ1-2,TRBV6-5,.,TGTGCCAGCCGTCGCCCTGGGGGAAACTATGGCTACACCTTC,CASRRPGGNYGYTF
.,TRBJ1-2,TRBV5-6,.,TGTGCCAGCAGCCCCTGGGGGGATCAATTGTACACCTTC,CASSPWGDQLYTF
.,TRBJ2-7,TRBV19,.,TGTGCCAGTAGTGGCTGGTTGGCTAGCGAAGGATACGAGCAGTACTTC,CASSGWLASEGYEQYF
TRBD2,TRBJ2-3,TRBV6-5,once,TGTGCCAGCAGTTACCCCCCGGGAGGTACGCAGTATTTT,CASSYPPGGTQYF
.,TRBJ1-6,TRBV7-2,.,TGTGCCAACAGCCTGCAGGGGAACAATTCACCCCTCCACTTT,CANSLQGNNSPLHF
TRBD1,TRBJ2-5,TRBV9,.,TGTGCCAGCAGCAAACCGGGACAGGGTAAGGAGACCCAGTACTTC,CASSKPGQGKETQYF